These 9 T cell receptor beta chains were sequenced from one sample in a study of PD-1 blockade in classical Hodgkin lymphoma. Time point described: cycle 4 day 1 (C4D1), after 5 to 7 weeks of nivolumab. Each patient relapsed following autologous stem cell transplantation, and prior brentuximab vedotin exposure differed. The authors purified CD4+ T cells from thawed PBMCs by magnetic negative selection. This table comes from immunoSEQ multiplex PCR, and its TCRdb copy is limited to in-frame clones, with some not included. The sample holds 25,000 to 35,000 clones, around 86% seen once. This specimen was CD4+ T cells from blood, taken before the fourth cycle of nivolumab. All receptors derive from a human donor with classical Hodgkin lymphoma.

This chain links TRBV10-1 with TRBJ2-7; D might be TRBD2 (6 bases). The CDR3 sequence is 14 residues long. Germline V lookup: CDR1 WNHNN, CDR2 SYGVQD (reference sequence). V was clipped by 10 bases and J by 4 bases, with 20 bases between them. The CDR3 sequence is CANTRWRGGYEQYF. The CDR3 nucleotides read TGCGCCAACACGAGGTGGAGGGGTGGGTACGAGCAGTACTTC.

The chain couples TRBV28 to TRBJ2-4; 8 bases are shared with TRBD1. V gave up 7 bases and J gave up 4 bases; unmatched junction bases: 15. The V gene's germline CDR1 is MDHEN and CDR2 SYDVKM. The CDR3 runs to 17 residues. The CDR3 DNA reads TGTGCCAGCAAACCGACAGGGGCGACAAAGATTAAAAACATTCAGTACTTC. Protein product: CASKPTGATKIKNIQYF. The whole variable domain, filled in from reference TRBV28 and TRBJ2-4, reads DVKVTQSSRYLVKRTGEKVFLECVQDMDHENMFWYRQDPGLGLRLIYFSYDVKMKEKGDIPEGYSVSREKKERFSLILESASTNQTSMYLCASKPTGATKIKNIQYFGAGTRLSVL.

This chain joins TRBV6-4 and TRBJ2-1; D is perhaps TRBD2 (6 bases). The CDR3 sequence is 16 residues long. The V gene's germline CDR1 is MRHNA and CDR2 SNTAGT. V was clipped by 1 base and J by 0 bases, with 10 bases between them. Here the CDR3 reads CASSDWRGSSYNEQFF. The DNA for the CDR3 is TGTGCCAGCAGTGACTGGCGGGGAAGCTCCTACAATGAGCAGTTCTTC.

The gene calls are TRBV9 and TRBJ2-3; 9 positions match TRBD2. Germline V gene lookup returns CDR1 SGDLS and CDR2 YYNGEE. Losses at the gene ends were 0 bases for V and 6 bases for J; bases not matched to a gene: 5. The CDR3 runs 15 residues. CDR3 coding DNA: TGTGCCAGCAGCGTAGGCGGGGGGGTTGGTGATACGCAGTATTTT. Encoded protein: CASSVGGGVGDTQYF.

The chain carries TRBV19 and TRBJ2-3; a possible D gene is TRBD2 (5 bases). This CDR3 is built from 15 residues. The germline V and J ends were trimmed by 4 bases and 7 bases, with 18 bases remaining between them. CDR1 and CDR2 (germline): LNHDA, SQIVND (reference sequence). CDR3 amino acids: CASSKTFTTTHTQYF. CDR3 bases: TGTGCCAGTAGTAAGACTTTTACGACTACCCATACGCAGTATTTT.

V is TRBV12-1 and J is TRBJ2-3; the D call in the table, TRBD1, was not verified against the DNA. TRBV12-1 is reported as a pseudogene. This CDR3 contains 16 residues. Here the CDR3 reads CASSFFPGHYTDTQYF. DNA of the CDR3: TGTGCCAGCAGCTTTTTTCCAGGGCACTACACCGATACGCAGTATTTT.

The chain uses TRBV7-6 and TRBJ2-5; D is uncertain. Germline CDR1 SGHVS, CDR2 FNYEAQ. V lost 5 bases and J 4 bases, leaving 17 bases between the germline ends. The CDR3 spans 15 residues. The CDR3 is CASSPAYRRGETQYF. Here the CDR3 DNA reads TGTGCCAGCAGCCCCGCTTACCGGCGAGGAGAGACCCAGTACTTC.

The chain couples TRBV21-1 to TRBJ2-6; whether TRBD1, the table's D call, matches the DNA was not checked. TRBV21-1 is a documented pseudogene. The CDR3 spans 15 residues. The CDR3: CASSKAGAGANVLTF. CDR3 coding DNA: TGTGCCAGCAGCAAAGCGGGGGCCGGGGCCAACGTCCTGACTTTC.

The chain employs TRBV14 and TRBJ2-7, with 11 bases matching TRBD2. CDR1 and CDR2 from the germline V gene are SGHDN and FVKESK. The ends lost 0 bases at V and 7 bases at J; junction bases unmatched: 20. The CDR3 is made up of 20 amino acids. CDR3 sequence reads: CASSQDNSAVLLAGGGEQYF. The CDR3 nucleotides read TGTGCCAGCAGCCAAGATAATTCCGCCGTTTTGTTAGCGGGAGGGGGAGAGCAGTACTTC.